This note documents a single T cell receptor (beta chain) sequence. Its antigen is still unknown. This entry is derived from a study of identical twins. CDR1 and CDR2 from the germline V gene are DFQATT and SNEGSKA (reference sequence). This CDR3 spans 15 amino acids. V lost 0 bases, J lost 4 bases, and 7 bases stayed unmatched. TCRdb called the 5' RACE reads again in MiXCR, with one record for every CDR3 protein. Of about 220,000 distinct CDR3 sequences in the sample, 5.5% to 7.5% were seen once. Study outcomes and limitations: In beta out-of-frame sequences, the excess sharing between twins was weaker.

Another study also made use of these data, one on T cells expressing NK-cell markers. That paper adds: Of the CD8+ T cells in roughly 6 donors, about 1.0-7.5% belonged to dominant NKG2C+ clonotypes. The study did not resolve the HCMV specificity of expanded NKG2C+ T cell clones.

Sequencing was carried out using CD8+ T cells sorted from blood. The gene calls are TRBV20-1 and TRBJ1-1, with 8 bases identical to TRBD1. The receptor was isolated from a woman between 18 and 29 years old in good health. The CDR3 nucleotides are TGCAGTGCTAGAGATAAGGGACAGGCGGGCACTGAAGCTTTCTTT. Amino acid sequence: CSARDKGQAGTEAFF.